The 15 T cell receptor beta chains reported below all come from one sample, sequenced in a study of blood T cell repertoires in COVID-19. Produced via immunoSEQ multiplex PCR; TCRdb's table is partial and in-frame only. The sample yields some 250,000 clones, about nine tenths seen once. The sequenced material came from peripheral blood. These receptors were taken from a man aged 60-69 years who had recovered from COVID-19.

The V call is TRBV29-1, the J call TRBJ2-1; 13 bases match TRBD2. The CDR3 covers 13 residues. Germline values: CDR1 SQVTM, CDR2 ANQGSEA. V was pared by 6 bases and J by 10 bases, with 6 bases of the junction left unmatched. The CDR3 sequence is CSVLAGGPREQFF. The CDR3 DNA reads TGCAGCGTACTAGCGGGGGGGCCACGAGAGCAGTTCTTC.

The rearrangement uses TRBV9 and TRBJ2-6; D perhaps matches TRBD2 (6 bases). This CDR3 contains 15 residues. The germline gives CDR1 SGDLS, CDR2 YYNGEE. Trimming took off 3 bases at V and 0 bases at J, with 7 bases between the two ends. The CDR3 region has the DNA TGTGCCAGCAGCGGCGGGAACTCTGGGGCCAACGTCCTGACTTTC. Its translation: CASSGGNSGANVLTF.

This clone was counted between two and nine times. The gene calls are TRBV14 and TRBJ2-5, with 10 positions matching TRBD1. The CDR3 covers 15 residues. Trimming cost V 4 bases and J 4 bases; bases outside gene matches: 6. Looked up from germline, CDR1 is SGHDN and CDR2 is FVKESK. CDR3 DNA sequence: TGTGCCAGCAGCCGAGATCGGACAGGGGGAGAGACCCAGTACTTC. This encodes CASSRDRTGGETQYF.

The gene calls are TRBV7-9 and TRBJ2-7; 7 bases match TRBD1. With V trimmed by 4 bases and J by 6 bases, 9 bases remained unmatched. CDR1 and CDR2 from the germline V gene are SEHNR and FQNEAQ (reference sequence). This CDR3 has 14 amino acids. CDR3 DNA sequence: TGTGCCAGCAGCTCGACAGGGAGATCCGGCGAGCAGTACTTC. Its translation: CASSSTGRSGEQYF. The full variable domain, completed using reference TRBV7-9 and TRBJ2-7, is DTGVSQNPRHKITKRGQNVTFRCDPISEHNRLYWYRQTLGQGPEFLTYFQNEAQLEKSRLLSDRFSAERPKGSFSTLEIQRTEQGDSAMYLCASSSTGRSGEQYFGPGTRLTVT.

The rearrangement joins TRBV12-3 or TRBV12-4 to TRBJ1-5; perhaps TRBD1 as D (5 bases). This CDR3 spans 12 amino acids. V lost 5 bases, J lost 7 bases, and 9 bases lay in between. The CDR3 DNA is TGTGCCAGCAGTATCCGGGGGCAGCCCCAGCATTTT. This encodes CASSIRGQPQHF.

CDR3 in DNA: TGTGCCAGCAGTGACCCCGGCGGGGGGGGTCCTAACTATGGCTACACCTTC. This translates into CASSDPGGGGPNYGYTF. J is TRBJ1-2 and V is TRBV6-4; D perhaps matches TRBD1 (5 bases). The V and J ends lost 2 bases and 0 bases respectively, with 16 bases between them. CDR1 and CDR2 from the germline V gene are MRHNA and SNTAGT. The CDR3 contains 17 residues.

A single count supports this clone. This rearrangement joins TRBV7-6 to TRBJ2-1; TRBD2 might be the D (7 bases). V was shortened by 4 bases and J by 9 bases, with 22 bases between the two germline ends. This CDR3 is 16 amino acids long. Germline V CDR1 and CDR2: SGHVS, FNYEAQ. This CDR3 is CASSSITSGGPGEQFF. CDR3 in DNA: TGTGCCAGCAGCTCAATAACTTCCGGGGGGCCCGGTGAGCAGTTCTTC.

This clone turned up a few times. This sequence joins TRBV4-1 and TRBJ1-1; D might be TRBD1 (5 bases). Germline V CDR1 and CDR2: MGHRA, YSYEKL. The V and J ends lost 1 base and 1 base respectively, with 19 bases between them. The CDR3 extends over 18 amino acids. Written as DNA, the CDR3 is TGCGCCAGCAGCCAAGTGGGGTTCAGGGCTGGCAGGAACACTGAAGCTTTCTTT. Protein product: CASSQVGFRAGRNTEAFF.

The chain joins TRBV5-1 to TRBJ2-7, with D unclear. V lost 5 bases and J lost 0, with 9 bases in between. CDR3 length equals 13 residues. Germline V gene data show CDR1 as SGHRS and CDR2 as YFSETQ. CDR3 DNA: TGCGCCAGCAGGGTAGACATCTCCTACGAGCAGTACTTC. Translation gives CASRVDISYEQYF.

V and J are TRBV13 and TRBJ2-1, with D possibly being TRBD1 (6 bases). The germline gives CDR1 PRHDT, CDR2 FYEKMQ (reference sequence). V shed 5 bases and J shed 4 bases, with 18 bases lying between them. The CDR3 is 16 residues long. In DNA form, the CDR3 reads TGTGCCAGCAGCCGCATTGGGCAAGGGGGATACAATGAGCAGTTCTTC. Translation: CASSRIGQGGYNEQFF.

The rearrangement links TRBV19 to TRBJ2-1; the match to TRBD1 covers 10 bases. The CDR3 contains 15 residues. V was clipped by 6 bases and J by 4 bases; unmatched bases: 6. Germline V gene data show CDR1 as LNHDA and CDR2 as SQIVND (reference sequence). The CDR3 DNA sequence: TGTGCCAGTAGCGCCGGGACAGGGGCATACAATGAGCAGTTCTTC. This translates into CASSAGTGAYNEQFF. Complete variable domain (other parts from reference TRBV19 and TRBJ2-1): DGGITQSPKYLFRKEGQNVTLSCEQNLNHDAMYWYRQDPGQGLRLIYYSQIVNDFQKGDIAEGYSVSREKKESFPLTVTSAQKNPTAFYLCASSAGTGAYNEQFFGPGTRLTVL.

The chain couples TRBV10-3 to TRBJ1-2, with 9 bases identical to TRBD1. V shed 7 bases and J 1 base; nucleotides not matched to a gene: 4. Germline values: CDR1 ENHRY, CDR2 SYGVKD. The CDR3 sequence is 14 residues long. CDR3 sequence reads: CAINGDRDNYGYTF. In DNA, the CDR3 is TGTGCCATCAACGGGGACAGGGATAACTATGGCTACACCTTC.

This chain joins TRBV7-2 and TRBJ1-2; TRBD1 aligns across 8 bases. Per germline, CDR1 SGHTA and CDR2 FQGNSA. The CDR3 runs 15 residues. The ends lost 1 base at V and 7 bases at J; junction bases unmatched: 8. This CDR3 is CASSLGQGIVGGYTF. The CDR3 DNA is TGTGCCAGCAGCTTAGGACAGGGGATTGTTGGTGGCTACACCTTC.

The V and J genes are TRBV5-1 and TRBJ2-5; the D is unclear. V gave up 5 bases and J gave up 5 bases, with 7 bases separating them. The CDR3 is 11 residues long. Germline V lookup: CDR1 SGHRS, CDR2 YFSETQ. CDR3 coding DNA: TGCGCCAGCAGTTCCCGGGAGACCCAGTACTTC. This sequence encodes CASSSRETQYF.

This chain uses TRBV5-1 with TRBJ2-3; TRBD2 matches 9 bases. CDR3 length equals 16 residues. Germline V gene lookup returns CDR1 SGHRS and CDR2 YFSETQ. The V segment lost 2 bases and the J segment 1 base; nucleotides outside the gene matches: 5. The CDR3 DNA sequence: TGCGCCAGCAGCTTAGGGTCTAGCGGGGGCACAGATACGCAGTATTTT. Protein product: CASSLGSSGGTDTQYF.